This entry features one TCR beta chain sequence. Some clones are missing from TCRdb's copy, which holds only in-frame ones; the method was immunoSEQ multiplex PCR. The table has 70,000 to 80,000 clones, 85% to 95% seen once. The data derive from a study of T cell changes during pregnancy in multiple sclerosis. The CDR3 loop spans 15 amino acids. Germline loops: CDR1 SGHAT, CDR2 FQDESV (reference sequence). V dropped 5 bases and J dropped 0 bases, with 13 bases sitting between them. The gene calls are TRBV11-1 and TRBJ1-1; TRBD1 is a possible D gene (5 bases). Here the sequenced sample was CD4+ T cells from peripheral blood mononuclear cells, taken before pregnancy. The clonotype was recovered from a female donor with multiple sclerosis, enrolled in a pregnancy study. CDR3 sequence (DNA): TGTGCCAGCAGCCAAGGGGCAGTAATGAACACTGAAGCTTTCTTT. Translating gives CASSQGAVMNTEAFF. Based on the CDR3 plus reference TRBV11-1 and TRBJ1-1, the full variable domain is EAEVAQSPRYKITEKSQAVAFWCDPISGHATLYWYRQILGQGPELLVQFQDESVVDDSQLPKDRFSAERLKGVDSTLKIQPAELGDSAMYLCASSQGAVMNTEAFFGQGTRLTVV.